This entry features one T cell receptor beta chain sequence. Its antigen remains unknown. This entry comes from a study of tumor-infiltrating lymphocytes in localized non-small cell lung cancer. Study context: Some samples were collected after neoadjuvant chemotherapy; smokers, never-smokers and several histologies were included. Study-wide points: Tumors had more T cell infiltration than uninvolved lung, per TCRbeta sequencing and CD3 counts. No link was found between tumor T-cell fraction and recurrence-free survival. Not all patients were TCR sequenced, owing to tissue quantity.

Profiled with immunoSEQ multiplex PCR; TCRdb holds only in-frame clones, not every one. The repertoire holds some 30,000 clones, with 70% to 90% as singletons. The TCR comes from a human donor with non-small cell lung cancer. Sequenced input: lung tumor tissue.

CDR3 amino acids: CASSQSTGGSETQYF. CDR3 coding DNA: TGTGCCAGCAGCCAATCCACAGGGGGTTCAGAGACCCAGTACTTC. The rearrangement joins TRBV7-2 to TRBJ2-5, with 8 bases aligning to TRBD1. Per germline, CDR1 SGHTA and CDR2 FQGNSA. The CDR3 is made up of 15 amino acids. With V trimmed by 5 bases and J by 4 bases, 9 bases remained unmatched.